This TCR beta chain comes out of a study of T cells in Graves' hyperthyroidism and ophthalmopathy. Subjects with ophthalmopathy showed a Clinical Activity Score no lower than 3, a NOSPECS grade no lower than 4, and a duration shorter than 3 months. Concerning this clonotype itself: The germline gene is not matched at one end of the junction; a read error may be the cause.

From germline, CDR1 is LNHDA and CDR2 SQIVND (reference sequence). This CDR3 is built from 15 residues. RNA transcripts yielded amplified TCR beta CDR3 regions. TCR CDR3 regions were first amplified by RT-PCR with HTBI primers. Via MiXCR, TCRdb re-called the multiplex PCR reads, giving one row per CDR3 protein. This sample has some 490,000 distinct CDR3 sequences; 15% to 20% occur once, and the top ten carry about 29%. This clonotype was obtained from a woman in her 30s with Graves' ophthalmopathy. This chain uses TRBV19 with TRBJ2-1; D gene ambiguous. Sequencing was done on a sample of blood. CDR3 sequence: CASSLFDGSYDEQFF. CDR3 bases: TGTGCCAGTAGTCTCTTTGACGGCTCCTACGATGAGCAGTTCTTC.